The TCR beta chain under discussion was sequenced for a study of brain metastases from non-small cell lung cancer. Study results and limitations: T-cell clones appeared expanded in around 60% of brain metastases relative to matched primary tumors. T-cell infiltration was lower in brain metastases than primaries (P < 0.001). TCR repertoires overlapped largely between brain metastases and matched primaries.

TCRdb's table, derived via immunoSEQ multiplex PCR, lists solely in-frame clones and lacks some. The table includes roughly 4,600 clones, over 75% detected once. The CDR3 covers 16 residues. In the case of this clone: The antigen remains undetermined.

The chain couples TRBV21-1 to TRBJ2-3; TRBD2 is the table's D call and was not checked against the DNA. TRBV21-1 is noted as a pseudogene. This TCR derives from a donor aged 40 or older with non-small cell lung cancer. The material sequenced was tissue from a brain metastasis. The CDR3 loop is CVSSKTSGYSTDTQYF. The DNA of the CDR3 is TGTGTCAGCAGCAAGACTAGCGGTTATAGCACAGATACGCAGTATTTT.